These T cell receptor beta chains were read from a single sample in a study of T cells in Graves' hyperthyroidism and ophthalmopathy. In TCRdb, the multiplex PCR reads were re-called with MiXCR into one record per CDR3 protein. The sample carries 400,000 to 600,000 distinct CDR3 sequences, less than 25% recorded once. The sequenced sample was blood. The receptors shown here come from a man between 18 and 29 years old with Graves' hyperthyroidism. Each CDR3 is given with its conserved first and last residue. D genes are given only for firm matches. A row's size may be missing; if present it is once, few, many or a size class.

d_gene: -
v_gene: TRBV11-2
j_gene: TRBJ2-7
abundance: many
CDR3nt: TGTGCCAGCAGGGATCAGGGGAGGGGAAACTACGAGCAGTACTTC
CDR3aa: CASRDQGRGNYEQYF

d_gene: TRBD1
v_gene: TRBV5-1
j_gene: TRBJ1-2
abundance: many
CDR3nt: TGCGCCAGCAGCTCAGGACAGGGGTCCTATGGCTACACCTTC
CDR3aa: CASSSGQGSYGYTF

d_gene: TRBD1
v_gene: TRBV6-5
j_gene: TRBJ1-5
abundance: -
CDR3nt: TGTGCCAGCAGTTATCAGGGGGCGGGTCAGCCCCAGCATTTT
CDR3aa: CASSYQGAGQPQHF

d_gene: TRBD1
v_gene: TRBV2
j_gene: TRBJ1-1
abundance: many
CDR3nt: TGTGCCAGCAGTACCCGGACAGGGGGGACTGAAGCTTTCTTT
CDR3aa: CASSTRTGGTEAFF

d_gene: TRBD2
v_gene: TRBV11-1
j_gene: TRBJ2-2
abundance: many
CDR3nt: TGTGCCAGCAGCGTGACTAGCGGGCGGTACACCGGGGAGCTGTTTTTT
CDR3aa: CASSVTSGRYTGELFF

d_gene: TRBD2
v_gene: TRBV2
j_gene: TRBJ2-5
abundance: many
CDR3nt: TGTGCCAGCAGTGAAACCCTAGCGGGGGGGATCCACCAAGAGACCCAGTACTTC
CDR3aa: CASSETLAGGIHQETQYF

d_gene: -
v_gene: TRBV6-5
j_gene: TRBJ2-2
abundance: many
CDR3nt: TGTGCCAGCAGTTACGGCAGCGCGAACACCGGGGAGCTGTTTTTT
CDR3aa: CASSYGSANTGELFF

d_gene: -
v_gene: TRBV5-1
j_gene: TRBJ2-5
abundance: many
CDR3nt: TGCGCCAGCAGCTTGGTTGGGGATGTCCAAGAGACCCAGTACTTC
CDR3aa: CASSLVGDVQETQYF

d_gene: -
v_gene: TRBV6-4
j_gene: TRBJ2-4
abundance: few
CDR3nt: TGTGCCAGCAGTGACTTCGCACAGTTAGCCAAAAACATTCAGTACTTC
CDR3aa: CASSDFAQLAKNIQYF

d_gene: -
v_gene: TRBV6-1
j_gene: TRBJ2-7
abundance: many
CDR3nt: TGTGCCAGCAGCGCGTTTGGAGAGCAGTACTTC
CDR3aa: CASSAFGEQYF

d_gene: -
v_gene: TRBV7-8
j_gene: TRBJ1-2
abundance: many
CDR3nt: TGTGCCAGCAGCTCTCCTCCAGGGATTGGCTACACCTTC
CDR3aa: CASSSPPGIGYTF

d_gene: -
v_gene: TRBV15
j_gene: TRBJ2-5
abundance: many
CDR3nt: TGTGCCACCAGTTTTAGCACGGGGCGTTTGCAAGAGACCCAGTACTTC
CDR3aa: CATSFSTGRLQETQYF

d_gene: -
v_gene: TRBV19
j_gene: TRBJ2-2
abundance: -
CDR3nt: TGTGCCAGTAGTATAGACAGGAGTGGGACGGCGGGGAGCACCGTGGAGCTGTTTTTT
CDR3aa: CASSIDRSGTAGSTVELFF

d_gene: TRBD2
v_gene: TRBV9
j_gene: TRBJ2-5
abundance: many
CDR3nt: TGTGCCAGCAGCGTAGCGGGGGGGCCATTGGGAGAGACCCAGTACTTC
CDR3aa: CASSVAGGPLGETQYF

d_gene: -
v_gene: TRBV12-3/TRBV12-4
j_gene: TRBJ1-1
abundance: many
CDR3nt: TGTGCCAGCAGTTCAGGGGCCCTCACTGAAGCTTTCTTT
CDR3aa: CASSSGALTEAFF

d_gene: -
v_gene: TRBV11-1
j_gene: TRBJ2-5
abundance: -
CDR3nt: TGTGCCAGCAGCTATAGAAACCTATTACGGGGGCAAGAGACCCAGTACTTC
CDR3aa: CASSYRNLLRGQETQYF

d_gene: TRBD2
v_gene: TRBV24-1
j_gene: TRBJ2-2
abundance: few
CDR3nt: TGTGCCACCAGTGATTTGCCCGGGGAGGGGCTTTGGAACACCGGGGAGCTGTTTTTT
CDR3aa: CATSDLPGEGLWNTGELFF